This TCR beta chain was documented in a study of blood T cell repertoires in COVID-19. At the level of the study: Sites in the United States, Italy and Spain provided acute and convalescent COVID-19 samples. Sources were T cells, B-cell-depleted T cells, or PBMCs; the material itself was cDNA or gDNA.

Original data processing: Estimation of nucleated cell counts was performed using reference gene primer amplification. Data came from immunoSEQ multiplex PCR; TCRdb stores just in-frame clones and leaves some out. V, J and clone size reflect that table, while D and trimming were determined from the DNA. The profile shows hundreds of thousands of clones, about 85% of them singletons. Trimming cost V 0 bases and J 2 bases; bases outside gene matches: 10. Germline V gene lookup returns CDR1 MNHNS and CDR2 SASEGT. This CDR3 region has 17 residues. The genes are TRBV6-1 and TRBJ2-7; 7 bases match TRBD1. The clonotype originates from an elderly woman with acute or convalescent COVID-19. Sequences were obtained from peripheral blood. CDR3: CASSEAHVGTATYEQYF. The DNA of the CDR3 is TGTGCCAGCAGTGAAGCGCACGTGGGGACAGCTACCTACGAGCAGTACTTC.